Reported below is one T cell receptor beta chain. This sample is part of a study of blood T cell repertoires in COVID-19. Here immunoSEQ multiplex PCR was the method, and the copy in TCRdb shows in-frame clones only, minus some. The data show 120,000 or so clones, with about nine tenths seen just once and 30% held by the top ten. Germline assignment: CDR1 SNHLY and CDR2 FYNNEI. Trimming shortened V by 7 bases and J by 2 bases, and 9 bases separated the two germline ends. CDR3 length: 13 amino acids. This clonotype was obtained from a woman in her 70s with acute or convalescent COVID-19. Sequenced sample: peripheral blood. The rearrangement joins TRBV2 to TRBJ1-5; unclear D gene. The CDR3 DNA follows: TGTGCCAGCACCCGGGAAGGCAATCAGCCCCAGCATTTT. Amino acid sequence: CASTREGNQPQHF.